This T cell receptor (beta chain) is from a study of T cell responses to AZD1222 COVID-19 vaccine. Regarding this clone: Its matching antigen is unknown.

The data were produced by immunoSEQ multiplex PCR, yet TCRdb's version contains in-frame clones alone and is incomplete. The sample carries 100,000 to 120,000 clones, around 92% recorded once. Study-wide results and limits: CD4 TCRs linked to vaccination spanned spike, dominating at 160-218 and 743-854. It should be noted that donors were predominantly white British and more often female, and clonal diversity was possibly underestimated.

In germline, CDR1 is SGDLS, CDR2 YYNGEE. V was clipped by 4 bases and J by 1 base; unmatched bases: 6. The CDR3 loop spans 15 amino acids. This chain joins TRBV9 and TRBJ2-7, with TRBD2 identical over 9 bases. The material was peripheral blood, obtained on day 0 of AZD1222 vaccination. The origin of this receptor is an adult in good health. CDR3 sequence (DNA): TGTGCCAGCAGCCCGAGCCTAGCGGGGTCCTACGAGCAGTACTTC. Protein sequence: CASSPSLAGSYEQYF.